These 29 T cell receptor beta chains were all obtained from the same sample, sequenced in a study of blood T cell repertoires in COVID-19. Generated by immunoSEQ multiplex PCR, the TCRdb table keeps only in-frame clones and is missing some. Of 220,000 or so clones in the sample, about 89% were seen once. The sequencing input was peripheral blood. The receptors originated from a man aged 55-75 years who had recovered from COVID-19.

This CDR3 reads CASSIMTAGGRADTQYF. DNA of the CDR3: TGTGCCAGTAGTATTATGACGGCGGGGGGCAGAGCAGATACGCAGTATTTT. The V and J genes are TRBV19 and TRBJ2-3; 8 bases line up with TRBD2. Looked up from germline, CDR1 is LNHDA and CDR2 is SQIVND (reference sequence). The CDR3 consists of 17 residues. V shed 3 bases, J shed 4 bases, and the junction held 12 bases outside the gene matches.

This clone was recorded once. The rearrangement links TRBV11-2 to TRBJ2-7; TRBD1 agrees at 8 bases. The V gene end was trimmed by 7 bases and the J gene end by 5 bases; junction bases not matched to a gene: 7. Germline V gives CDR1 SGHAT, CDR2 FQNNGV. There are 13 residues in the CDR3. The chain's CDR3 is CASNGGQGNEQYF. In nucleotides, the CDR3 is TGTGCCAGCAACGGAGGACAGGGAAACGAGCAGTACTTC.

This clone is a singleton in its sample. The gene calls are TRBV5-1 and TRBJ1-1; D gene uncertain. This CDR3 region has 14 residues. Germline values: CDR1 SGHRS, CDR2 YFSETQ. V lost 0 bases and J 5 bases, leaving 11 bases between the germline ends. CDR3 in amino acids: CASSLVEGKTEAFF. CDR3 in DNA: TGCGCCAGCAGCTTGGTGGAGGGCAAGACTGAAGCTTTCTTT.

The chain carries TRBV3-1 (or the pseudogene TRBV3-2) and TRBJ2-2, with TRBD2 matching over 10 bases. Germline CDR1 LGHDT, CDR2 YNNKEL (reference sequence). The CDR3 loop spans 19 amino acids. Trimming removed 1 base from V and 3 bases from J; junction bases left unmatched: 11. This CDR3 reads CASSQVGGLAGAHTGELFF. The DNA of the CDR3 is TGTGCCAGCAGCCAAGTCGGGGGGCTAGCGGGAGCTCACACCGGGGAGCTGTTTTTT.

The V call is TRBV2, the J call TRBJ2-7; 9 bases map to TRBD1. The germline V gene has CDR1 SNHLY and CDR2 FYNNEI. This CDR3 contains 15 residues. Trimming took 2 bases from V and 6 from J; bases not matched to a gene: 8. In DNA form, the CDR3 reads TGTGCCAGCAGTGAAAGGGGACAGGGAGGGGTCGAGCAGTACTTC. This encodes CASSERGQGGVEQYF.

The genes are TRBV6-2 or TRBV6-3 and TRBJ1-1; D gene ambiguous. V lost 6 bases and J lost 5, with 13 bases in between. The CDR3 extends over 13 amino acids. From germline, CDR1 is MNHEY and CDR2 SVGEGT. CDR3 coding DNA: TGTGCCAGCAGCCAGGTCGGAGGGACTGAAGCTTTCTTT. It specifies CASSQVGGTEAFF.

The chain has TRBV11-1 and TRBJ1-6; TRBD1 might be the D (5 bases). This CDR3 has 15 residues. Germline-derived CDR1 and CDR2 are SGHAT and FQDESV (reference sequence). The V end lost 4 bases, the J end lost 10 bases, and 17 bases lay between the germline ends. The CDR3 loop reads CASSSRDGVQSPLHF. In nucleotides, the CDR3 is TGTGCCAGCAGCTCGCGGGACGGTGTACAGTCACCCCTCCACTTT.

There are a few counts of this clone. The J gene is TRBJ1-1, the V gene TRBV19; 12 bases map to TRBD1. The V and J ends lost 5 bases and 5 bases, in that order; junction bases with no gene match: 6. The CDR3 is 15 residues long. The germline gives CDR1 LNHDA, CDR2 SQIVND (reference sequence). The CDR3 here is CASSPGTGGRTEAFF. The CDR3 bases are TGTGCCAGTAGTCCAGGGACAGGGGGCCGGACTGAAGCTTTCTTT.

This clone was picked up one time. The V and J genes are TRBV5-6 and TRBJ1-2; TRBD1 agrees at 9 bases. CDR3 length: 14 amino acids. V shed 4 bases, J shed 7 bases, and the junction held 8 bases outside the gene matches. Germline CDR1 is SGHDT and CDR2 is YYEEEE. Here the CDR3 DNA reads TGTGCCAGCAGCCTATCGGGACAGGGAAGTGGCTACACCTTC. It encodes CASSLSGQGSGYTF. Drawing the rest from reference TRBV5-6 and TRBJ1-2, the complete variable domain is DAGVTQSPTHLIKTRGQQVTLRCSPKSGHDTVSWYQQALGQGPQFIFQYYEEEERQRGNFPDRFSGHQFPNYSSELNVNALLLGDSALYLCASSLSGQGSGYTFGSGTRLTVV.

V and J are TRBV7-3 and TRBJ2-1; 9 bases are a match to TRBD2. This CDR3 region has 14 residues. Germline CDR1 SGHTA, CDR2 FQGTGA. Trimming at V came to 8 bases and at J to 9 bases, leaving 11 bases not matched to a gene. CDR3 nucleotides: TGTGCCAGCTCTAGCGGGGCCCTCCCCGCTGAGCAGTTCTTC. As protein: CASSSGALPAEQFF.

This chain connects TRBV2 to TRBJ1-1, with D hard to call. Trimming removed 4 bases from V and 10 bases from J, with 13 bases in between. Germline assignment: CDR1 SNHLY and CDR2 FYNNEI. The CDR3 loop spans 12 amino acids. CDR3 region: CASSVPPGGAFF. CDR3 DNA: TGTGCCAGCAGTGTCCCCCCCGGCGGAGCTTTCTTT.

The V call is TRBV5-6, the J call TRBJ2-7; tentatively, D is TRBD1 (6 bases). The germline CDR1 and CDR2 sequences are SGHDT and YYEEEE. Deletions cut 10 bases from V and 7 bases from J, with 24 bases between. The CDR3 is 14 amino acids. The CDR3 loop reads CASLRTGQSREQYF. CDR3 nucleotides: TGTGCCTCCCTCCGGACGGGACAATCACGGGAGCAGTACTTC.

V usage is TRBV18 and J usage is TRBJ2-2; 9 bases line up with TRBD2. The germline gives CDR1 KGHSH, CDR2 LQKENI. The CDR3 has 16 residues. V gave up 3 bases and J gave up 4 bases; unmatched junction bases: 6. CDR3 DNA sequence: TGTGCCAGCTCACCCTATCAGACTAGCGGCACCGGGGAGCTGTTTTTT. This codes for CASSPYQTSGTGELFF. The variable domain in full, with the rest retrieved from reference TRBV18 and TRBJ2-2, is NAGVMQNPRHLVRRRGQEARLRCSPMKGHSHVYWYRQLPEEGLKFMVYLQKENIIDESGMPKERFSAEFPKEGPSILRIQQVVRGDSAAYFCASSPYQTSGTGELFFGEGSRLTVL.

The rearrangement uses TRBV10-1 and TRBJ2-7; 7 bases line up with TRBD2. Trimming removed 11 bases from V and 5 bases from J; junction bases left unmatched: 9. Germline V CDR1 and CDR2: WNHNN, SYGVQD (reference sequence). This CDR3 has 12 residues. In DNA form, the CDR3 reads TGCGCCGTCTCAAGGGGAGGGAACGAGCAGTACTTC. The encoded protein is CAVSRGGNEQYF.

A single count supports this clone. V and J are TRBV7-2 and TRBJ2-7; D possibly corresponds to TRBD1 (6 bases). V lost 4 bases and J lost 2, with 15 bases in between. CDR3 length: 15 amino acids. Germline V CDR1 and CDR2: SGHTA, FQGNSA. The CDR3 protein is CASSSPGTPPYEQYF. CDR3 coding DNA: TGTGCCAGCAGCTCCCCCGGGACACCCCCCTACGAGCAGTACTTC.

The V and J genes are TRBV6-1 and TRBJ2-7; the match to TRBD1 covers 8 bases. Germline V gene data show CDR1 as MNHNS and CDR2 as SASEGT. J lost 13 bases, V lost 2 bases, and 7 bases had no gene match. The CDR3 is 12 residues long. This CDR3 reads CASSESTGTGYF. CDR3 coding DNA: TGTGCCAGCAGTGAAAGTACGGGGACAGGATACTTC.

This clone was seen once. The V call is TRBV2, the J call TRBJ1-5; TRBD1 agrees at 8 bases. After removal of 6 bases from V and 4 bases from J, the junction contained 8 bases not matched to a gene. The CDR3 sequence is 15 residues long. Looked up from germline, CDR1 is SNHLY and CDR2 is FYNNEI. The CDR3 spells CASSYGQGGNQPQHF. The DNA for the CDR3 is TGTGCCAGCAGCTACGGACAGGGTGGAAATCAGCCCCAGCATTTT.

The chain carries TRBV3-1 (or the pseudogene TRBV3-2) and TRBJ2-3; 13 positions match TRBD2. Germline loops: CDR1 LGHDT, CDR2 YNNKEL (reference sequence). This CDR3 spans 17 amino acids. The ends lost 4 bases at V and 2 bases at J; junction bases unmatched: 6. The CDR3 loop is CASSLGLAGAPTDTQYF. CDR3 DNA sequence: TGTGCCAGCAGCCTTGGACTAGCGGGGGCCCCCACAGATACGCAGTATTTT.

The rearrangement joins TRBV7-3 to TRBJ2-7; maybe TRBD1 (6 bases). CDR3 length equals 15 residues. The germline V gene encodes CDR1 SGHTA and CDR2 FQGTGA. Trimming took 2 bases from V and 0 from J, leaving 11 bases between them. The CDR3 reads CASSLGGLNSYEQYF. The CDR3 region has the DNA TGTGCCAGCAGCTTAGGGGGCCTGAACTCCTACGAGCAGTACTTC.

V and J are TRBV7-6 and TRBJ2-3, with D perhaps TRBD2 (6 bases). Germline V gives CDR1 SGHVS, CDR2 FNYEAQ. The length of the CDR3 is 14 residues. V lost 2 bases to trimming and J lost 1 base, with 7 bases between them. Here the CDR3 DNA reads TGTGCCAGCAGCTTAACGGGGGGCACAGATACGCAGTATTTT. Amino acid sequence: CASSLTGGTDTQYF.

The genes are TRBV5-5 and TRBJ2-2; D gene unclear. Germline values: CDR1 SGHKS, CDR2 YYEKEE (reference sequence). The V end lost 6 bases, the J end lost 3 bases, and 12 bases lay between the germline ends. This CDR3 comprises 14 residues. The CDR3 nucleotides read TGTGCCAGCACCCGAAGCGTTGACACCGGGGAGCTGTTTTTT. Amino acid sequence: CASTRSVDTGELFF.

V usage is TRBV19 and J usage is TRBJ2-1, with D tentatively TRBD1 (7 bases). Deletions cut 3 bases from V and 3 bases from J, with 15 bases between. The germline gives CDR1 LNHDA, CDR2 SQIVND (reference sequence). This CDR3 contains 16 residues. CDR3 protein: CASSILEGAIYNEQFF. CDR3 bases: TGTGCCAGTAGTATTTTGGAGGGGGCTATCTACAATGAGCAGTTCTTC.

The DNA for the CDR3 is TGTGCCAGCGGGAGGACATCCTACGAGCAGTACTTC. Amino acid sequence: CASGRTSYEQYF. The chain joins TRBV7-9 to TRBJ2-7, with D perhaps TRBD2 (6 bases). CDR1 is SEHNR and CDR2 is FQNEAQ in the germline V gene (reference sequence). The CDR3 loop spans 12 amino acids. The V gene lost 8 bases and the J gene lost 1 base, with 9 bases spanning the gap. The whole variable domain, filled in from reference TRBV7-9 and TRBJ2-7, reads DTGVSQNPRHKITKRGQNVTFRCDPISEHNRLYWYRQTLGQGPEFLTYFQNEAQLEKSRLLSDRFSAERPKGSFSTLEIQRTEQGDSAMYLCASGRTSYEQYFGPGTRLTVT.

CDR3 coding DNA: TGTGCCAGTAGTACGGGACTCCTCACTGAAGCTTTCTTT. Protein product: CASSTGLLTEAFF. This chain joins TRBV19 and TRBJ1-1, with D tentatively TRBD1 (5 bases). Trimming left V 4 bases short and J 4 bases short, with 10 bases between. This CDR3 comprises 13 residues. The germline V gene encodes CDR1 LNHDA and CDR2 SQIVND (reference sequence).

Note on this clone: The sample contains more than one DNA sequence encoding this CDR3. The chain is built from TRBV6-5 and TRBJ1-2, with 10 bases matching TRBD1. This CDR3 comprises 15 residues. Germline trimming cut 4 bases from V and 2 bases from J; bases unmatched to any gene: 4. Germline V gene sequence: CDR1 MNHEY, CDR2 SVGAGI. The CDR3 loop reads CASSSPDRGNYGYTF. CDR3 sequence (DNA): TGTGCCAGCAGTTCCCCGGACAGGGGGAACTATGGCTACACCTTC.

This rearrangement joins TRBV5-6 to TRBJ1-1; 8 bases line up with TRBD1. The CDR3 is 16 residues long. Germline lookup yields CDR1 SGHDT and CDR2 YYEEEE. J lost 1 base, V lost 3 bases, and 8 bases had no gene match. Here the CDR3 reads CASSSMTGTGNTEAFF. CDR3 DNA: TGTGCCAGCAGCTCTATGACCGGGACAGGGAACACTGAAGCTTTCTTT.

The CDR3 is CASASGRRPDTQYF. DNA for the CDR3: TGTGCCAGCGCGAGCGGGAGAAGGCCAGATACGCAGTATTTT. The chain couples TRBV7-2 to TRBJ2-3, with 8 bases identical to TRBD2. Germline lookup yields CDR1 SGHTA and CDR2 FQGNSA. CDR3 length: 14 amino acids. The V gene end was trimmed by 8 bases and the J gene end by 4 bases; junction bases not matched to a gene: 8. Combining the CDR3 with reference TRBV7-2 and TRBJ2-3 gives the whole variable domain GAGVSQSPSNKVTEKGKDVELRCDPISGHTALYWYRQSLGQGLEFLIYFQGNSAPDKSGLPSDRFSAERTGGSVSTLTIQRTQQEDSAVYLCASASGRRPDTQYFGPGTRLTVL.

This chain links TRBV5-1 with TRBJ2-7; 7 nucleotides match TRBD2. J gave up 0 bases and V 4 bases, and 7 bases lay outside the gene matches. The germline V gene has CDR1 SGHRS and CDR2 YFSETQ. This CDR3 contains 15 residues. CDR3 in DNA: TGCGCCAGCAGCCCCCGGAGCGGGGACTCCTACGAGCAGTACTTC. As protein: CASSPRSGDSYEQYF.

This clone was detected only a few times. The chain carries TRBV4-1 and TRBJ1-2; D possibly corresponds to TRBD1 (5 bases). With 5 bases removed from V and 4 bases from J, the gap between germline ends came to 11 bases. Germline V CDR1 and CDR2: MGHRA, YSYEKL. The CDR3 runs 13 residues. CDR3 nucleotides: TGCGCCAGCAGCGGGAGGGGTCCCTATGGCTACACCTTC. Its translation is CASSGRGPYGYTF.